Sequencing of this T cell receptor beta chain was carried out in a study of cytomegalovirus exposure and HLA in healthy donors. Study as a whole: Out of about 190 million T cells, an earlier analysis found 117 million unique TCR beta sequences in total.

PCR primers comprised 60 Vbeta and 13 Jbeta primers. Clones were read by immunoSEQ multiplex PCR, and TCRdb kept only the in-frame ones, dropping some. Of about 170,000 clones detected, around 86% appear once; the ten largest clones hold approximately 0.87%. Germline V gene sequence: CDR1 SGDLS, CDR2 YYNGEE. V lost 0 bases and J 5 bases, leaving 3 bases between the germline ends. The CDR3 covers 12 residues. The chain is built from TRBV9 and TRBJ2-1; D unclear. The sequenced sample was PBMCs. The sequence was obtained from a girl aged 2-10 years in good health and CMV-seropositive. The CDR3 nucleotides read TGTGCCAGCAGCGTAGCCGACAATGAGCAGTTCTTC. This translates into CASSVADNEQFF.